This record concerns one TCR beta chain sequence. Its antigen specificity is not known. There are no base qualities to consult, and no much larger clone falls within one base. The record originates from a study of blood T cells in healthy people across ages (dated by TCRdb to the mid-2010s). About the study as a whole: In model experiments, template switching captured roughly one uniquely barcoded TCR beta cDNA molecule for every two T cells. Using the same blood draw, the study looked at two additional independent replicas of 1 million unique cDNA reads for two donors, one aged 18 to 30 and the other aged 80 or older. The donors were divided into four age groups: young (average about 16 years), middle-aged (approximately 41), aged (approximately 62) and long-lived (82). Using deep sequencing normalized with unique cDNA molecular identifiers, the study measured how TCR beta repertoire diversity changes with age.

Donors were a few dozen systemically healthy Caucasian individuals from Russia aged roughly 6 to 90 years. Each donor gave about 11 milliliters of peripheral blood, drawn into EDTA-treated Vacutainer tubes. PBMCs were isolated by Ficoll-Paque density-gradient centrifugation, with at least 7 million obtained per sample. Total RNA, at least 6 micrograms per sample, was extracted from PBMCs with Trizol reagent. The percentages of naive CD45RAhigh/CD27high T cells were determined by flow cytometry on a PBMC aliquot from every donor. What the study reported, not specific to this receptor: As age increased, observed TCR beta diversity per million T cells dropped in a roughly linear way, and a significant reduction was already evident by age roughly 36. The long-lived group showed more naive CD4+ T cells, fewer expanded clones and increased TCR diversity than the aged group, suggesting age selection. Bulk unsorted PBMC profiling prevented conclusive comparison of naive and antigen-experienced compartments. Because the CMV infection status of the donors was unknown, age-related changes in expanded clonotypes may potentially have been confounded. Total diversity estimates from one million sequenced T cells were considered lower bounds and underestimates. The percentage of naive T cells measured by flow cytometry correlated strongly with observed TCR beta diversity.

Libraries were built with 5' RACE. This sample was sequenced with an Illumina HiSeq 2500. A second PCR of roughly 6 to 12 cycles was performed with a sample-barcoded 5' primer and a J-beta primer mix. A template-switch 5' adaptor carrying 12 random nucleotides introduced a unique molecular identifier onto each TCR beta cDNA molecule. Each sample yielded at least 3 million CDR3-containing paired-end reads. The Mint cDNA synthesis kit, primed by a TRBC-specific oligonucleotide, was used to synthesize first-strand cDNA from all RNA. All cDNA was treated with uracil-DNA glycosylase and then went through a first 18-cycle PCR with the universal primers M1SS and BC2_uni_R. From the authors' description of their analysis: For normalization, 1 million high-quality reads were randomly selected from each sample, with every read carrying a distinct molecular identifier. Reads with shared molecular identifiers were discarded instead of being binned into consensus sequences. MiTCR, set to a Q25 quality threshold and the strictest error-elimination algorithm, was used for CDR3 identification, clonotype clustering and error correction. A nonparametric unseen species model with Euler transformation was used to estimate a lower bound on total TCR beta diversity. Using fastp trimming at Q25 and MiXCR clonotype assembly, TCRdb reanalyzed the public sequencing data and kept in-frame beta chains. Each entry merges the rows of one CDR3 protein and shows their most common DNA and genes. The V and J calls come from TCRdb's annotation, not from the publication. For this sample the table gives 760,000 or so distinct CDR3 sequences, of which roughly 25% were detected only once. The ten largest clonotypes hold roughly a tenth of the sample.

Inclusive of the bounding cysteine and phenylalanine, the CDR3 is 14 residues long. Of the read, only the CDR3 DNA is kept; its 42 bases are in frame from base 1. The germline V gene supplies CDR1 SGDLS and CDR2 YYNGEE. V loses 0 bases, J loses 7 bases, and the germline ends lie 8 bases apart. These same data were also listed under a study on T cells of mothers and their children. Reported in the second study: The donors were nine systemically healthy Caucasian individuals, made up of three mothers and their six children. cDNA synthesis used all of the extracted RNA, with roughly 1.5 ug of RNA in each 15 ul reaction. In the second PCR, the M1S primer introduced both the sample barcodes and 2-4 random nucleotides. Over 9.5 million TCR beta CDR3 reads came from each mother, compared with 2.5 million to 3.5 million reads from each child. In both related and unrelated pairs, thymic selection shapes the output of TCR recombination in a similar way, with inherited differences having only a minor effect. Normalized repertoire overlap was always slightly but never significantly higher in related than unrelated mother-child pairs. With a sensitivity of about 100 clones per million clonotypes, no persistent microchimeric T cell clones were detected. In the study, deep NGS was used to compare the TCR beta repertoires of mothers and children, and features distinguishing related mother-child pairs from unrelated individuals were sought. On average, the children were about 12 +/- 4 years old, while the mothers were around 40 +/- 4 years old. After adapter ligation with NEBNext reagents, the libraries were sequenced on Illumina HiSeq 2000 with 100+100 nt paired-end reads. To prevent cross-contamination, the mother and child libraries were prepared one month apart and sequenced in separate runs. Between roughly 500,000 and 2,100,000 distinct TCR beta clonotypes were identified per donor. Naive TCR beta clonotypes were estimated from low-frequency clonotypes matched to each donor's FACS-determined naive share, without sorting.

Rearrangement joined TRBV9 to TRBJ1-6, with the D gene call left open. This receptor was taken from a boy aged 5-17 years in good health. Sequencing was carried out using blood. The nucleotides are TGTGCCAGCAGCGTAGGGCCGCCAAATTCACCCCTCCACTTT. It codes for CASSVGPPNSPLHF.